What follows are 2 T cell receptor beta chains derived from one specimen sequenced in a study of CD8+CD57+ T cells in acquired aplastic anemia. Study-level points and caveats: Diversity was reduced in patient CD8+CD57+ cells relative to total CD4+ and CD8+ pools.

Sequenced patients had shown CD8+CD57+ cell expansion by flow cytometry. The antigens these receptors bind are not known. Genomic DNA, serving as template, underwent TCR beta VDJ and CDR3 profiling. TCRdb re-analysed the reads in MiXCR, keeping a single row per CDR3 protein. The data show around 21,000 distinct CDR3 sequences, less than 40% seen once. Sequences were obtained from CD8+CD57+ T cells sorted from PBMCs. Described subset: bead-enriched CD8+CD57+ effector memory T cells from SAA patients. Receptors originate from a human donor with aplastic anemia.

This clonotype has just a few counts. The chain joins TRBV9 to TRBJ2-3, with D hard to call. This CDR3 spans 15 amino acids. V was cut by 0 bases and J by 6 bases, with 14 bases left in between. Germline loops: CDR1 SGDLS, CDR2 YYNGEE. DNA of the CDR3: TGTGCCAGCAGCGTAGCAGACCACTCGTGGGATACGCAGTATTTT. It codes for CASSVADHSWDTQYF.

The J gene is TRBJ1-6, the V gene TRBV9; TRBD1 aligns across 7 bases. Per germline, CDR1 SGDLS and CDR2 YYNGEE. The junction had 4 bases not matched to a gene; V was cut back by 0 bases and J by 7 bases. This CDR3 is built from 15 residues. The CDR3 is CASSVEGGWNSPLHF. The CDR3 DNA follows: TGTGCCAGCAGCGTAGAAGGGGGCTGGAATTCACCCCTCCACTTT. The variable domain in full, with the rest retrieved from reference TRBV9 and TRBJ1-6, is DSGVTQTPKHLITATGQRVTLRCSPRSGDLSVYWYQQSLDQGLQFLIQYYNGEERAKGNILERFSAQQFPDLHSELNLSSLELGDSALYFCASSVEGGWNSPLHFGNGTRLTVT.